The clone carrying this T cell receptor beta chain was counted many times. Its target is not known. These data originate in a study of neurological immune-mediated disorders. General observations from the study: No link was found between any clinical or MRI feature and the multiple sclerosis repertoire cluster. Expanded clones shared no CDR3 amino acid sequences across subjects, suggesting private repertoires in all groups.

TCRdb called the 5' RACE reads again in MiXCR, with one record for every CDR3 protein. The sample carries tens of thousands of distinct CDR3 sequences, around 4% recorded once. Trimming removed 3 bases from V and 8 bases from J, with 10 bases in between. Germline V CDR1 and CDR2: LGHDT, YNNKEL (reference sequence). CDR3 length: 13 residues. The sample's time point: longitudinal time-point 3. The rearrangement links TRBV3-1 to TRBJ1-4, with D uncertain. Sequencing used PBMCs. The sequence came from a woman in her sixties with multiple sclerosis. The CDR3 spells CASSQVMDEKLFF. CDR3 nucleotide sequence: TGTGCCAGCAGCCAGGTCATGGACGAAAAACTGTTTTTT.